A selection of T cell receptor beta chains follows, all from one sample in a study of cytomegalovirus exposure and HLA in healthy donors. The assay was immunoSEQ multiplex PCR, and TCRdb's table has in-frame clones only and misses some. The sample carries 95,000 to 110,000 clones, about 84% recorded once. Source material: PBMCs. These receptors came from a man in his thirties or forties in good health and CMV-seronegative. Each CDR3 is given with its conserved first and last residue. Fields, in order: clone size, J gene, V gene, D gene, CDR3 protein, CDR3 DNA. D genes are given only for firm matches. Clone size is stated in some rows and not others, as once, few, many or a class when expanded.

. TRBJ1-1 TRBV6-5 TRBD1 CASSFSQGTDTEAFF TGTGCCAGCAGTTTCTCCCAAGGGACAGACACTGAAGCTTTCTTT
. TRBJ2-5 TRBV6-5 TRBD2 CASSYRTRTQETQYF TGTGCCAGCAGTTACAGGACTAGGACCCAAGAGACCCAGTACTTC
. TRBJ2-4 TRBV2 . CASDAQGAKNIQYF TGTGCCAGCGACGCCCAGGGGGCCAAAAACATTCAGTACTTC
. TRBJ2-7 TRBV29-1 TRBD1 CSARQGLYEQYF TGCAGCGCCCGACAGGGGCTGTACGAGCAGTACTTC
. TRBJ1-5 TRBV27 TRBD1 CASRRDRDNQPQHF TGTGCCAGCAGGCGGGACAGGGACAATCAGCCCCAGCATTTT
. TRBJ2-7 TRBV7-3 TRBD2 CASSLSASGGYEQYF TGTGCCAGCAGCTTATCGGCTAGCGGGGGTTACGAGCAGTACTTC
. TRBJ1-1 TRBV13 . CASSRGGHTEAFF TGTGCCAGCAGCCGGGGGGGGCATACTGAAGCTTTCTTT
. TRBJ2-5 TRBV2 . CASSEARQGLGGTQYF TGTGCCAGCAGTGAAGCCCGACAGGGACTGGGAGGGACCCAGTACTTC
. TRBJ2-2 TRBV29-1 TRBD1 CSTRFPGQSTGELFF TGCAGCACCCGGTTCCCGGGACAGAGCACCGGGGAGCTGTTTTTT
. TRBJ1-5 TRBV6-1 . CASSEARGNQPQHF TGTGCCAGCAGTGAAGCAAGAGGGAATCAGCCCCAGCATTTT
. TRBJ2-7 TRBV10-1 . CASSPAESSYEQYF TGCGCCAGCAGCCCAGCGGAAAGCTCCTACGAGCAGTACTTC
once TRBJ1-1 TRBV7-6 . CASSPETPNTEAFF TGTGCCAGCAGCCCCGAGACACCGAACACTGAAGCTTTCTTT
. TRBJ1-1 TRBV27 . CASSTSLQGEAFF TGTGCCAGCAGTACTAGTCTACAGGGTGAAGCTTTCTTT
. TRBJ2-7 TRBV28 . CASSLSTGASYEQYF TGTGCCAGCAGTTTATCGACAGGCGCCTCCTACGAGCAGTACTTC
. TRBJ1-2 TRBV7-9 TRBD1 CASSLASTGVKGYTF TGTGCCAGCAGCTTAGCAAGCACAGGGGTTAAGGGCTACACCTTC
. TRBJ2-2 TRBV5-1 TRBD1 CASLGDRSTGELFF TGCGCCAGCTTGGGGGACAGGTCAACCGGGGAGCTGTTTTTT
. TRBJ2-1 TRBV2 . CASSVVNEQFF TGTGCCAGCAGTGTCGTCAATGAGCAGTTCTTC
. TRBJ1-1 TRBV4-2 . CASSQDSDTEAFF TGTGCCAGCAGCCAAGATTCGGACACTGAAGCTTTCTTT
. TRBJ2-5 TRBV5-1 TRBD2 CASSLAGREEQETQYF TGCGCCAGCAGCCTGGCCGGGCGGGAGGAACAAGAGACCCAGTACTTC
. TRBJ2-7 TRBV11-2 TRBD1 CASSFGQGKYEQYF TGTGCCAGCAGCTTTGGACAGGGGAAATACGAGCAGTACTTC
. TRBJ2-5 TRBV7-6 . CASSPRDFVGETQYF TGTGCCAGCAGCCCCCGGGACTTTGTAGGAGAGACCCAGTACTTC
. TRBJ1-4 TRBV9 . CASSVGLPNEKLFF TGTGCCAGCAGCGTAGGTCTACCTAATGAAAAACTGTTTTTT
few TRBJ1-6 TRBV9 . CASSVAVHSPLHF TGTGCCAGCAGCGTAGCTGTCCATTCACCCCTCCACTTT
. TRBJ2-1 TRBV30 TRBD2 CAWETTSGEQFF TGTGCCTGGGAGACGACTAGCGGCGAGCAGTTCTTC
. TRBJ2-1 TRBV30 TRBD2 CAWASGALFNEQFF TGTGCCTGGGCTAGCGGGGCCCTTTTCAATGAGCAGTTCTTC
. TRBJ1-5 TRBV2 . CASSRGSQSNQPQHF TGTGCCAGCAGTAGGGGTTCGCAAAGCAATCAGCCCCAGCATTTT
. TRBJ1-1 TRBV28 . CASSFLTGKPEAFF TGTGCCAGCAGTTTCCTAACAGGGAAACCTGAAGCTTTCTTT
. TRBJ2-5 TRBV5-4 . CASSLGYPQETQYF TGTGCCAGCAGCTTGGGCTACCCACAAGAGACCCAGTACTTC
. TRBJ2-2 TRBV25-1 TRBD2 CASRERAGGSGELFF TGTGCCAGCAGAGAAAGGGCGGGAGGATCCGGGGAGCTGTTTTTT
. TRBJ2-3 TRBV4-1 TRBD2 CASSQDPTSGGTDTQYF TGCGCCAGCAGCCAAGACCCGACTAGCGGGGGCACAGATACGCAGTATTTT
. TRBJ2-5 TRBV4-1 . CAIRESGETQYF TGCGCCATTCGGGAAAGTGGGGAGACCCAGTACTTC
. TRBJ1-1 TRBV29-1 TRBD1 CSALRQGATSEAFF TGCAGCGCCTTAAGACAGGGGGCAACGAGTGAAGCTTTCTTT
once TRBJ2-7 TRBV29-1 . CSVELLQGPEQYF TGCAGCGTTGAACTGCTCCAGGGTCCCGAGCAGTACTTC
. TRBJ1-5 TRBV7-2 . CASSRGDLWDQPQHF TGTGCCAGCAGCCGAGGTGACCTATGGGATCAGCCCCAGCATTTT
. TRBJ2-1 TRBV10-1 TRBD2 CASSEGLAGNGEQFF TGCGCCAGCAGTGAAGGACTAGCGGGAAATGGGGAGCAGTTCTTC
. TRBJ2-7 TRBV13 TRBD1 CATLSPGTGTNEQYF TGTGCCACCTTATCACCCGGGACAGGGACCAACGAGCAGTACTTC
once TRBJ2-7 TRBV7-2 TRBD1 CASSSTGFVGEQYF TGTGCCAGCAGCTCGACAGGGTTTGTAGGCGAGCAGTACTTC
. TRBJ2-7 TRBV6-5 TRBD1 CASSPGTGEREQYF TGTGCCAGCAGTCCCGGGACAGGGGAACGCGAGCAGTACTTC
. TRBJ2-1 TRBV30 TRBD2 CAWRRLAGAGEQFF TGTGCCTGGAGGAGACTAGCGGGGGCGGGTGAGCAGTTCTTC
. TRBJ1-1 TRBV20-1 . CSAPLDTEAFF TGCAGTGCTCCCTTAGACACTGAAGCTTTCTTT
. TRBJ1-5 TRBV9 . CASSVGGQINQPQHF TGTGCCAGCAGCGTAGGAGGACAGATCAATCAGCCCCAGCATTTT
. TRBJ2-5 TRBV14 . CASSQGVGAVRRETQYF TGTGCCAGCAGCCAAGGGGTGGGGGCCGTCAGGAGAGAGACCCAGTACTTC
. TRBJ2-7 TRBV7-2 . CASSIRDSYEQYF TGTGCCAGCAGCATCCGGGATTCCTACGAGCAGTACTTC
. TRBJ2-1 TRBV4-2 . CASSQDPTAYGNEQFF TGTGCCAGCAGCCAAGACCCGACAGCCTACGGCAATGAGCAGTTCTTC
. TRBJ2-7 TRBV2 TRBD1 CASSARGQRLDEQYF TGTGCCAGCAGCGCCAGGGGGCAGAGGTTGGACGAGCAGTACTTC
. TRBJ2-7 TRBV7-8 . CASSLAEGAEQYF TGTGCCAGCAGCCTCGCGGAGGGCGCCGAGCAGTACTTC
. TRBJ2-2 TRBV30 TRBD2 CASPAGVGVTGELFF TGTGCCTCCCCAGCGGGAGTCGGTGTCACCGGGGAGCTGTTTTTT
. TRBJ2-5 TRBV7-2 . CASSLEAGRETQYF TGTGCCAGCAGCTTAGAGGCGGGAAGGGAGACCCAGTACTTC
. TRBJ2-3 TRBV10-1 TRBD2 CASSDGTSVDTQYF TGCGCCAGCAGTGATGGGACTAGCGTAGATACGCAGTATTTT
. TRBJ2-3 TRBV7-8 . CASSPSVVDTQYF TGTGCCAGCAGCCCTTCAGTTGTAGATACGCAGTATTTT
. TRBJ1-1 TRBV7-3 . CASSLIMNTEAFF TGTGCCAGCAGCTTAATAATGAACACTGAAGCTTTCTTT